This TCR beta chain was sequenced for a study of blood T cells in healthy people across ages. Findings of the study overall: It was held that diversity estimates obtained from one million T cells represented underestimates.

PCR was performed a second time for about 7 to 12 cycles using a sample-barcoded 5' primer and a J-beta primer mix. Each single sample gave us at least 3 million CDR3-containing paired-end reads. TCRdb ran MiXCR on the 5' RACE reads and lists one entry per CDR3 protein. The sample includes about 930,000 distinct CDR3 sequences, roughly 28% of them seen just once. Concerning this clonotype: The target antigen is unknown. The final CDR3 position lacks the conserved phenylalanine or tryptophan, pointing to a likely read error.

The length of the CDR3 is 12 residues. The J segment lost 11 bases and the V segment lost 9 bases, leaving 11 bases of the junction unmatched. The same data also went into a second study, on T cells of mothers and their children. This second study notes: Related mother-child pairs showed slightly higher but non-significant overlap than unrelated pairs.

The receptor's source is a woman aged 40 to 50 in good health. Sequenced sample: blood. This rearrangement joins TRBV12-3 or TRBV12-4 to TRBJ2-3; the match to TRBD2 covers 7 bases. For the CDR3, the DNA is TGTGCCAGTAACCGGGGGGTAGAGGTGCAGTATTCT. It is translated as CASNRGVEVQYS.